There are many counts of the clone carrying this T cell receptor beta chain. What it binds is not known. Losses at the gene ends were 6 bases for V and 7 bases for J; bases not matched to a gene: 10. The CDR3 has 16 amino acids. Germline V gives CDR1 MDHEN, CDR2 SYDVKM. The data derive from a study of CD8 T cells in ankylosing spondylitis. Points from the study as a whole: Significant enrichment of disease-linked clones was reportedly seen in matched ankylosing spondylitis synovial fluid.

Generation of TCR beta libraries employed quantitative 5'-RACE incorporating molecular barcodes. TCRdb reanalysed the 5' RACE reads using MiXCR and keeps one entry per CDR3 protein. Of 100,000 to 150,000 distinct CDR3 sequences in the sample, 9.3% were seen once. The TCR originated in a male donor with ankylosing spondylitis or in good health (not recorded which). J is TRBJ2-3 and V is TRBV28; 13 bases match TRBD2. The sequencing sample was made of blood, either unsorted or a sorted T cell fraction (not recorded which). The CDR3 bases are TGTGCCAGCAGCCGCGGGACTAGCGGGAACCGGTATACGCAGTATTTT. Protein sequence: CASSRGTSGNRYTQYF.